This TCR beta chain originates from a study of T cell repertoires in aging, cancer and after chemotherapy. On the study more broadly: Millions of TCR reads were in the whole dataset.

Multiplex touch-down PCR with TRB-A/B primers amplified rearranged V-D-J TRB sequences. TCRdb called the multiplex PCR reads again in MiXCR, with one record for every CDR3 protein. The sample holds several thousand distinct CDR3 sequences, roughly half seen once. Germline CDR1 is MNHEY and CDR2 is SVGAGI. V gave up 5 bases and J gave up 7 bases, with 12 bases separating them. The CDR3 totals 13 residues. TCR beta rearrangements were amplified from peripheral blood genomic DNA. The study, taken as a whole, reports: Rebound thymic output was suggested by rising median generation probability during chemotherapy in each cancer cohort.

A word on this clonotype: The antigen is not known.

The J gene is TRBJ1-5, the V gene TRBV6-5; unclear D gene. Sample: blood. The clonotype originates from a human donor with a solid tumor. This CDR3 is CASSDLGIQPQHF. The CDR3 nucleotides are TGTGCCAGCAGTGATCTAGGGATACAGCCCCAGCATTTT.